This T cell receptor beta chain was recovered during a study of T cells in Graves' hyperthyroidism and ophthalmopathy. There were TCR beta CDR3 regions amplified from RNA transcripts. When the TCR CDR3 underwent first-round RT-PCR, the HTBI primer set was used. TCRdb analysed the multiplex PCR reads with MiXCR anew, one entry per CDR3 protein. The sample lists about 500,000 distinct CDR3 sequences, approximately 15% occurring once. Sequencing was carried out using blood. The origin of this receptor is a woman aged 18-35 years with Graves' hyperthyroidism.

The CDR3, as DNA: TGTGCCAGCAGCCCCGCGTGGAGCACAGATACGCAGTATTTT. It codes for CASSPAWSTDTQYF. The chain joins TRBV5-8 to TRBJ2-3; D call uncertain. This CDR3 region has 14 residues. Germline V gene lookup returns CDR1 SGHTS and CDR2 YDEGEE. Trimming stripped 4 bases from V and 0 bases from J, with 9 bases between.